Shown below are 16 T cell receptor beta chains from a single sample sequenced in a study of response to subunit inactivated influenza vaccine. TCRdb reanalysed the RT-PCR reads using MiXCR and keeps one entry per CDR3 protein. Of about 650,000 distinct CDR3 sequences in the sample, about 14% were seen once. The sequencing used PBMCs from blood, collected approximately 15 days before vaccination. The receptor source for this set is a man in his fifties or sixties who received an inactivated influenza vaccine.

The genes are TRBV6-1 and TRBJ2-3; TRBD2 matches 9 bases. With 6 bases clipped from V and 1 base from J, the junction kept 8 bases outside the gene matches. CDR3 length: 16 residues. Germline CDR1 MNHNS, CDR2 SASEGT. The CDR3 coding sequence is TGTGCCAGCAGCTCAACACAGCGGGGGGGCACAGATACGCAGTATTTT. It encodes CASSSTQRGGTDTQYF.

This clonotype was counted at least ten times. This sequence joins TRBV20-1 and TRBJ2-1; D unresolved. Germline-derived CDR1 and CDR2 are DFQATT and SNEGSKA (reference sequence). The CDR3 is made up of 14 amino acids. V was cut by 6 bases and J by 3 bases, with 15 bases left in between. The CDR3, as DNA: TGCAGTGCACTCGGACCTTGGGGCTACAATGAGCAGTTCTTC. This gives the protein CSALGPWGYNEQFF.

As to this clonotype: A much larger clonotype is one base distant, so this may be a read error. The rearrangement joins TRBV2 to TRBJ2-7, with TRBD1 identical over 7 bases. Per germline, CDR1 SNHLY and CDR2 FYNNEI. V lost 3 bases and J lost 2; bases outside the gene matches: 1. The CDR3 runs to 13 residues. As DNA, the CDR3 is TGTGCCAGCAGTGAGGGGACAGCCTACGAGCAGTACTTC. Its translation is CASSEGTAYEQYF. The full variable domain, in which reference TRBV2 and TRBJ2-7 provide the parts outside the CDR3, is EPEVTQTPSHQVTQMGQEVILRCVPISNHLYFYWYRQILGQKVEFLVSFYNNEISEKSEIFDDQFSVERPDGSNFTLKIRSTKLEDSAMYFCASSEGTAYEQYFGPGTRLTVT.

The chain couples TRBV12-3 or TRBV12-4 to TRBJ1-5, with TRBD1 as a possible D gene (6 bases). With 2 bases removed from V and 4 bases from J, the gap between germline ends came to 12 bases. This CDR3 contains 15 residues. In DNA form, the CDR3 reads TGTGCCAGCAGTTTATTTGCACAGGGAAATCAGCCCCAGCATTTT. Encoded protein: CASSLFAQGNQPQHF.

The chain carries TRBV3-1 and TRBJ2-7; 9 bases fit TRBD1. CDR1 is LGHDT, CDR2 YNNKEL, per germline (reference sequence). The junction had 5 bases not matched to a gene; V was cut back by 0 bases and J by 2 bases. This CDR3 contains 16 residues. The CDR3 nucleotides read TGTGCCAGCAGCCAAGATCCGCGACAGGGGGCCTACGAGCAGTACTTC. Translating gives CASSQDPRQGAYEQYF.

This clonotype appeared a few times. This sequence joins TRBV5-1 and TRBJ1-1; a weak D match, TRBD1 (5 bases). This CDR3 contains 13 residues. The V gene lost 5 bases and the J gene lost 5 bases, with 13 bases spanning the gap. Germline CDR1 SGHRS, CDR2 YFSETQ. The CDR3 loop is CASSRDLLTEAFF. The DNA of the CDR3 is TGCGCCAGCAGTCGGGACCTGTTGACTGAAGCTTTCTTT.

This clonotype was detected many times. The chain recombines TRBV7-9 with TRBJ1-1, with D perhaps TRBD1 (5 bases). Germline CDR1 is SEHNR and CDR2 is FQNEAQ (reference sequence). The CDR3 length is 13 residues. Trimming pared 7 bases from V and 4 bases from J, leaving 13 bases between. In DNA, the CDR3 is TGTGCCAGCAACGACGAGGGGTTCACTGAAGCTTTCTTT. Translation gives CASNDEGFTEAFF.

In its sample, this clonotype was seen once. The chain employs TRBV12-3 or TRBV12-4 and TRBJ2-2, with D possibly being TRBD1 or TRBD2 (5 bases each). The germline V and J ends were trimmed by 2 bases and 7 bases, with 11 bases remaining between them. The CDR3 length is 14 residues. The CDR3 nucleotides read TGTGCCAGCAGTTTAATGGGGGATAACGGGGAGCTGTTTTTT. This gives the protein CASSLMGDNGELFF.

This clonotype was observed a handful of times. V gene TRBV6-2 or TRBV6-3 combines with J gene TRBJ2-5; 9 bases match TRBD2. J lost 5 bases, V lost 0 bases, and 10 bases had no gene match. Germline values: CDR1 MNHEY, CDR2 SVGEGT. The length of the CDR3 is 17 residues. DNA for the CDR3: TGTGCCAGCAGTTACTCTTTCCTAGCGGGGTTGGGGGAGACCCAGTACTTC. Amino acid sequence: CASSYSFLAGLGETQYF.

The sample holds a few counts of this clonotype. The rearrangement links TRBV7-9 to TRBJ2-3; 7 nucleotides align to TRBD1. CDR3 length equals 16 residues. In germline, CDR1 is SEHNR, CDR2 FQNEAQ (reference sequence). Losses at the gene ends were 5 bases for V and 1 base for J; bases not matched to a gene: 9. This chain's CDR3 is CASSPQGDWGTDTQYF. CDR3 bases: TGTGCCAGCAGCCCCCAGGGGGATTGGGGCACAGATACGCAGTATTTT.

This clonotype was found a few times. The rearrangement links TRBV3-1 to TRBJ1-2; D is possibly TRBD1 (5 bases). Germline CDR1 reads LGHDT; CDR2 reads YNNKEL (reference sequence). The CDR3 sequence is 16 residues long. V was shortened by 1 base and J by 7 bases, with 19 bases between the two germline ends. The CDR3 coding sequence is TGTGCCAGCAGCCAAGTCACAGACAGTCTATCGCCTGGCTACACCTTC. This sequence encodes CASSQVTDSLSPGYTF.

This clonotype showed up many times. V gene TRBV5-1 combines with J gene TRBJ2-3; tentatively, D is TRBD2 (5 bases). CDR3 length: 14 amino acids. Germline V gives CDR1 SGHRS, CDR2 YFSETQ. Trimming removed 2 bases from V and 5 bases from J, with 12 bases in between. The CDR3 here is CASSFTTRKDTQYF. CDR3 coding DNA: TGCGCCAGCAGCTTTACTACTAGGAAAGATACGCAGTATTTT.

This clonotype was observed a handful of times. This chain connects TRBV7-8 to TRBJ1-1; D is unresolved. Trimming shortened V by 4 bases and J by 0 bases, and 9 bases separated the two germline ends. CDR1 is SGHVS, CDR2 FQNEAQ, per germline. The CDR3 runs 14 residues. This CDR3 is CASSSRLMNTEAFF. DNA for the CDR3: TGTGCCAGCAGCTCCCGGCTCATGAACACTGAAGCTTTCTTT.

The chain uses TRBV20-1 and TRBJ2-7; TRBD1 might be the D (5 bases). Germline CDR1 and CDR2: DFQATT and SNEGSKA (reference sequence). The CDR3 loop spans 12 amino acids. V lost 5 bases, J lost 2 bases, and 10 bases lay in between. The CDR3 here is CSAPSGPYEQYF. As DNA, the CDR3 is TGCAGTGCTCCTTCAGGGCCCTACGAGCAGTACTTC.

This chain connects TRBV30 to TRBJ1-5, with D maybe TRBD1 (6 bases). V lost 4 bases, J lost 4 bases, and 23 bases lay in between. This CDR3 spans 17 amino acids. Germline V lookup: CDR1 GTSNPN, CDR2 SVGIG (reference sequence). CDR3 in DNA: TGTGCCTGGAATCAGGGTCGGACAGCCAGACAAAATCAGCCCCAGCATTTT. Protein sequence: CAWNQGRTARQNQPQHF.

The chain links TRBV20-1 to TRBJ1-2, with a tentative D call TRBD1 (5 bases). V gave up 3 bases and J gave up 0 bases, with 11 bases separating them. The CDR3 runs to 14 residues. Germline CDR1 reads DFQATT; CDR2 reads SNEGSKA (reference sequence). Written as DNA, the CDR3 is TGCAGTGCTAGTGGGGGGGTCACTAACTATGGCTACACCTTC. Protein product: CSASGGVTNYGYTF.